The rows below give T cell receptor beta chains drawn from one sample of a study of blood T cell repertoires in COVID-19. The assay was immunoSEQ multiplex PCR, and TCRdb's table has in-frame clones only and misses some. In the table there are 300,000 to 350,000 clones, about 90% of which are singletons. The sample consisted of peripheral blood. The receptor set was obtained from a woman in her twenties or thirties with COVID-19, enrolled during active disease. Each CDR3 is given with its conserved first and last residue. The D gene is left open where the match is weak. Not every row has a clone size; where given, it reads once, few, many or a size class.

j_call	v_call	d_call	clone_size	cdr3_aa	cdr3_nt
TRBJ2-7	TRBV5-1	-	-	CASSSTTTSYEQYF	TGCGCCAGCAGCTCAACTACAACATCATACGAGCAGTACTTC
TRBJ1-1	TRBV15	TRBD1	-	CATSGTTGGWTEAFF	TGTGCCACCAGCGGGACTACAGGGGGCTGGACTGAAGCTTTCTTT
TRBJ1-1	TRBV10-1	-	few	CASSEGGRNTEAFF	TGCGCCAGCAGTGAGGGGGGCAGGAACACTGAAGCTTTCTTT
TRBJ2-1	TRBV20-1	TRBD2	-	CSASGIGLAGGSSYNEQFF	TGCAGTGCTAGTGGGATAGGACTAGCGGGAGGATCCTCCTACAATGAGCAGTTCTTC
TRBJ1-6	TRBV5-6	-	-	CASSLAVGGNSPLHF	TGTGCCAGCAGCTTGGCCGTTGGGGGGAATTCACCCCTCCACTTT
TRBJ2-1	TRBV7-2	TRBD2	-	CASSLVASGSGYNEQFF	TGTGCCAGCAGCTTAGTGGCTAGCGGGAGCGGTTACAATGAGCAGTTCTTC
TRBJ2-3	TRBV29-1	-	-	CSVETGPDTQYF	TGCAGCGTTGAGACAGGACCAGATACGCAGTATTTT
TRBJ2-1	TRBV6-6	-	-	CASSPRARNEQFF	TGTGCCAGCAGCCCCAGGGCGCGGAATGAGCAGTTCTTC
TRBJ1-5	TRBV4-2	-	-	CASSQRTASNQPQHF	TGTGCCAGCAGCCAGCGGACAGCTAGCAATCAGCCCCAGCATTTT
TRBJ2-2	TRBV4-1	-	-	CASSQRLANTGELFF	TGCGCCAGCAGCCAACGACTAGCGAACACCGGGGAGCTGTTTTTT
TRBJ2-7	TRBV20-1	-	-	CSASPGLSYEQYF	TGCAGTGCTAGTCCCGGACTGTCCTACGAGCAGTACTTC
TRBJ1-1	TRBV19	-	-	CASSIQKLMNTEAFF	TGTGCCAGTAGTATACAAAAACTTATGAACACTGAAGCTTTCTTT
TRBJ1-4	TRBV30	TRBD1	-	CAWEDRARANEKLFF	TGTGCCTGGGAGGACAGGGCCAGAGCTAATGAAAAACTGTTTTTT
TRBJ2-7	TRBV7-2	TRBD2	-	CASSSTSGEQYF	TGTGCCAGCAGCTCGACTAGCGGCGAGCAGTACTTC
TRBJ1-5	TRBV29-1	-	-	CSVDTGRNQPQHF	TGCAGCGTTGATACAGGGCGCAATCAGCCCCAGCATTTT
TRBJ2-2	TRBV25-1	-	-	CASSDPGRTGELFF	TGTGCCAGCAGTGACCCAGGGAGGACCGGGGAGCTGTTTTTT
TRBJ1-5	TRBV12-3/TRBV12-4	-	-	CASSTRNHQPQHF	TGTGCCAGCAGTACCAGAAACCATCAGCCCCAGCATTTT
TRBJ2-7	TRBV7-2	-	-	CASSSYSSEQYF	TGTGCCAGCAGCTCATACTCTTCCGAGCAGTACTTC
TRBJ1-2	TRBV19	-	-	CASSFDLDSYGYTF	TGTGCCAGTAGTTTCGACCTGGACAGCTATGGCTACACCTTC
TRBJ2-7	TRBV3-1/TRBV3-2	-	-	CASSQGGLYEQYF	TGTGCCAGCAGCCAAGGGGGCCTGTACGAGCAGTACTTC
TRBJ1-2	TRBV4-2	TRBD1	-	CASGPGQASNYGYTF	TGTGCCAGCGGCCCGGGACAGGCCTCTAACTATGGCTACACCTTC